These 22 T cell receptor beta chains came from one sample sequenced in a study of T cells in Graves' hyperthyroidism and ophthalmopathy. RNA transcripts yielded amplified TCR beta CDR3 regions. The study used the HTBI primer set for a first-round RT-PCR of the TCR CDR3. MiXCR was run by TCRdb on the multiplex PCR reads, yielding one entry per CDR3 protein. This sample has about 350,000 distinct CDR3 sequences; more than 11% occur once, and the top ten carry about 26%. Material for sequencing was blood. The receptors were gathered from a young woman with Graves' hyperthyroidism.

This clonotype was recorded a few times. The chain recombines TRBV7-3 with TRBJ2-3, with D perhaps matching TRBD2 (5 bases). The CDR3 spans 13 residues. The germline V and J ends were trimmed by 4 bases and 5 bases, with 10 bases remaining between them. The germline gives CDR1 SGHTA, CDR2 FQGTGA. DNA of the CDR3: TGTGCCAGCAGCTCGAAAGGAGGAGATACGCAGTATTTT. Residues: CASSSKGGDTQYF.

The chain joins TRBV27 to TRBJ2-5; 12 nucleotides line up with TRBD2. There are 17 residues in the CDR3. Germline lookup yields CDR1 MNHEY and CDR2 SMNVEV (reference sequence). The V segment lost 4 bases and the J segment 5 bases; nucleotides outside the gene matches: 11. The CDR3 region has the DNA TGTGCCAGCAGTTACTCCTCGACTAGCGGGAGTAGGGAGACCCAGTACTTC. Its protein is CASSYSSTSGSRETQYF.

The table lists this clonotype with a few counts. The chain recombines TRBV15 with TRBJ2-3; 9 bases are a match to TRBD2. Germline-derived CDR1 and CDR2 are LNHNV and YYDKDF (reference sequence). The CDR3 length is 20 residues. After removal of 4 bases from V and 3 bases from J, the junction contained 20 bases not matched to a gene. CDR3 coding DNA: TGTGCCACCAGCACCCACCCCCCTCCCGATGGCGGGAGGGCAACAGATACGCAGTATTTT. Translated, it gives CATSTHPPPDGGRATDTQYF.

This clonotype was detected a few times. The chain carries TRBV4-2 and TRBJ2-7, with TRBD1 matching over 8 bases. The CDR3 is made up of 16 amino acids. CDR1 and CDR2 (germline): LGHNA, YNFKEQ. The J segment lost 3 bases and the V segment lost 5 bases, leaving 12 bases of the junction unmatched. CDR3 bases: TGTGCCAGCAGCGCCTCTGCGGGCGACAGGGGCTACGAGCAGTACTTC. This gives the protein CASSASAGDRGYEQYF.

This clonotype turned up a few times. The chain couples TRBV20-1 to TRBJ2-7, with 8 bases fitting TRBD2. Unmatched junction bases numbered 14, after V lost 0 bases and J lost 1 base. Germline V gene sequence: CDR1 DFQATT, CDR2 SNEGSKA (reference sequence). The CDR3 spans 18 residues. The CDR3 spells CSARDGSSGRPTSYEQYF. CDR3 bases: TGCAGTGCTAGAGATGGGTCTAGCGGGCGTCCAACGTCCTACGAGCAGTACTTC.

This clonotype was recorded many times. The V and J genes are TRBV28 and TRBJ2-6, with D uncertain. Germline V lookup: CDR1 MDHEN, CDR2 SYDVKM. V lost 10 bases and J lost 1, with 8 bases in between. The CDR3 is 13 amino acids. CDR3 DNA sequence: TGTGCCAACAAAAAATCTGGGGCCAACGTCCTGACTTTC. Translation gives CANKKSGANVLTF.

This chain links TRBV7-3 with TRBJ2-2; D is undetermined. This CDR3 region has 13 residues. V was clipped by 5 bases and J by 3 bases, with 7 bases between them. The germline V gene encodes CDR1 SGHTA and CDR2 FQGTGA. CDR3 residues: CASSKSYTGELFF. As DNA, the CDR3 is TGTGCCAGCAGCAAAAGCTACACCGGGGAGCTGTTTTTT.

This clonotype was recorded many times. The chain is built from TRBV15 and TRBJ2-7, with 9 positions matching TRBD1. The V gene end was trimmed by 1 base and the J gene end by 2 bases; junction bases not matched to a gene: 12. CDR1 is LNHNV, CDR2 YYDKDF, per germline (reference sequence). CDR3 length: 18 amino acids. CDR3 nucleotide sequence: TGTGCCACCAGCAGAGTGGGGCGACCGGGACAGGGTACCTACGAGCAGTACTTC. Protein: CATSRVGRPGQGTYEQYF.

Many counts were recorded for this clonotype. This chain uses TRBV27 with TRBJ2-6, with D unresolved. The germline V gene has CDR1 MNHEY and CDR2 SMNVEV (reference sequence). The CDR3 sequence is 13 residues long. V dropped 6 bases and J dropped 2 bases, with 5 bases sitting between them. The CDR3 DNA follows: TGTGCCAGCAGGTGGGCTGGGGCCAACGTCCTGACTTTC. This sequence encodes CASRWAGANVLTF.

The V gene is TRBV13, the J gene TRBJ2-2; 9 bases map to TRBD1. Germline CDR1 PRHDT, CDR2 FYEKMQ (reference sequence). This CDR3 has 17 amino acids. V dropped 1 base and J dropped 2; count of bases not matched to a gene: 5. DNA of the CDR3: TGTGCCAGCAGCTTAGAGCGACAGGGGGGCAACACCGGGGAGCTGTTTTTT. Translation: CASSLERQGGNTGELFF.

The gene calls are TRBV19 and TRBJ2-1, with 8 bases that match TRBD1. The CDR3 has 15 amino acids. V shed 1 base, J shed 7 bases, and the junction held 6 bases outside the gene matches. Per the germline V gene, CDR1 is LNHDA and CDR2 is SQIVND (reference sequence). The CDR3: CASSIGTGIGNEQFF. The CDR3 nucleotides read TGTGCCAGTAGTATAGGGACAGGGATAGGTAATGAGCAGTTCTTC.

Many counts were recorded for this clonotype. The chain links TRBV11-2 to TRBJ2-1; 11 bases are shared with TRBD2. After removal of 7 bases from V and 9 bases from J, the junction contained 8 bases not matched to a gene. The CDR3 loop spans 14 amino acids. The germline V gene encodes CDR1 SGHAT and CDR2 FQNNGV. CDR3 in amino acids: CASMGLAGGLEQFF. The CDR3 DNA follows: TGTGCCAGCATGGGTCTAGCGGGAGGCCTTGAGCAGTTCTTC.

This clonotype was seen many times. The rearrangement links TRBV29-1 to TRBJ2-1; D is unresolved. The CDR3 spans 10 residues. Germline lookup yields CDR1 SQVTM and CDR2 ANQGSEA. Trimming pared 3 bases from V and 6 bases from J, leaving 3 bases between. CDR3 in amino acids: CSVEFNEQFF. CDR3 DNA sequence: TGCAGCGTTGAGTTCAATGAGCAGTTCTTC.

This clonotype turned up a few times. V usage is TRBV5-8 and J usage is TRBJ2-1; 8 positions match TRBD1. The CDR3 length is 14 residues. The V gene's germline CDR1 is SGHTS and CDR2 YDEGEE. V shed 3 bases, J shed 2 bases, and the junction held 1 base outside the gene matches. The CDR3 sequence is CASSSGQAYNEQFF. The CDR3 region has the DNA TGTGCCAGCAGCTCGGGACAGGCCTACAATGAGCAGTTCTTC.

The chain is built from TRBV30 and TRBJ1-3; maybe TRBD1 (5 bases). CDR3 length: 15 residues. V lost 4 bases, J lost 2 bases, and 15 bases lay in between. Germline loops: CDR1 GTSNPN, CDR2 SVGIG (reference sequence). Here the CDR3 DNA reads TGTGCCTGGAAGCAGGGAGGACACGCTGGAAACACCATATATTTT. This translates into CAWKQGGHAGNTIYF. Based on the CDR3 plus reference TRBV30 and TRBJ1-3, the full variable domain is SQTIHQWPATLVQPVGSPLSLECTVEGTSNPNLYWYRQAAGRGLQLLFYSVGIGQISSEVPQNLSASRPQDRQFILSSKKLLLSDSGFYLCAWKQGGHAGNTIYFGEGSWLTVV.

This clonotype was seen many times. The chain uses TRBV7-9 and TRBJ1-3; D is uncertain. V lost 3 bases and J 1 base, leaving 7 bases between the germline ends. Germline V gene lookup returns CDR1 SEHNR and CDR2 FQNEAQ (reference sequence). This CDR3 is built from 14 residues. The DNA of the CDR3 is TGTGCCAGCAGCTTGGCGGGGTCTGGAAACACCATATATTTT. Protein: CASSLAGSGNTIYF.

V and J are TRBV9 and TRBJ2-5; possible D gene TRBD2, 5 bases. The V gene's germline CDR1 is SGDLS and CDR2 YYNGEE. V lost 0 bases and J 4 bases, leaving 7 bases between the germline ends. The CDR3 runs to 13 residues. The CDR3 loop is CASSVGEGETQYF. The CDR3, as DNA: TGTGCCAGCAGCGTAGGTGAGGGAGAGACCCAGTACTTC.

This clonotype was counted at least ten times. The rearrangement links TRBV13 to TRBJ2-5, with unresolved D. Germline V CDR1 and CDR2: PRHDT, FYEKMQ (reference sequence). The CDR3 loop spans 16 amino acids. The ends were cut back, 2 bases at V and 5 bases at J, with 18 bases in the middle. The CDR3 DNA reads TGTGCCAGCAGCTTAAAAGTCCCCTCGGACGATGAGACCCAGTACTTC. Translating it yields CASSLKVPSDDETQYF.

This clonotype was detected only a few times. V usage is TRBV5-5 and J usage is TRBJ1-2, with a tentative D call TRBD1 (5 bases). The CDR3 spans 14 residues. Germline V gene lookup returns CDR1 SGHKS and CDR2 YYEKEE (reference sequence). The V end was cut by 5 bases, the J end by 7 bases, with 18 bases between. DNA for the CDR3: TGTGCCAGCAGTCATCGGGGCGAGGGAGGTGGCTACACCTTC. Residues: CASSHRGEGGGYTF.

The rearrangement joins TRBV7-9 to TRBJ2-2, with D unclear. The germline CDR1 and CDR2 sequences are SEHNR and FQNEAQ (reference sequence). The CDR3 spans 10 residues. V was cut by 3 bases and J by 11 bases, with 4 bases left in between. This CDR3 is CASSFSELFF. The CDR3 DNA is TGTGCCAGCAGCTTCAGTGAGCTGTTTTTT.

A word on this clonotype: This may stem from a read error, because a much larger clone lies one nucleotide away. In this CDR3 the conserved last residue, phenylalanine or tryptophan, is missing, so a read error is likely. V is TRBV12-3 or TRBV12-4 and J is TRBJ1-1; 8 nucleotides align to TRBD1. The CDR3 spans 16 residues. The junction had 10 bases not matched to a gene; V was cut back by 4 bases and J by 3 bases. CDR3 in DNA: TGTGCCAGCAGTTCGGCCGGGACAGGAAGTTACACTGAAGCTTTCCTT. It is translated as CASSSAGTGSYTEAFL.

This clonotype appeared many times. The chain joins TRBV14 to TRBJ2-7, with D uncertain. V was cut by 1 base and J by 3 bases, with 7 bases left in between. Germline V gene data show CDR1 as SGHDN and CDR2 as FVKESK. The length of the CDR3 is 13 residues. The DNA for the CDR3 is TGTGCCAGCAGCCAAGTCCCCAGCTACGAGCAGTACTTC. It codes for CASSQVPSYEQYF.